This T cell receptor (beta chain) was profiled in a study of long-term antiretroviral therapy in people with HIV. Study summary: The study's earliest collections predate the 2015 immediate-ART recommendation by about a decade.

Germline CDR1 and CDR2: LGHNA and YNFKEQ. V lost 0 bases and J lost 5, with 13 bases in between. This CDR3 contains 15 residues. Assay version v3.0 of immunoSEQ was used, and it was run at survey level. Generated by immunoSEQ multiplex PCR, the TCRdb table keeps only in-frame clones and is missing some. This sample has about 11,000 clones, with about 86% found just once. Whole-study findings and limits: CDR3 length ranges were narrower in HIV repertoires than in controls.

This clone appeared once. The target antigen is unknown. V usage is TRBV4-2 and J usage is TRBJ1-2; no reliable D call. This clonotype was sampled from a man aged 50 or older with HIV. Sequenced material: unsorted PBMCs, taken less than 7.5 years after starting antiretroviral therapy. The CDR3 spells CASSQDRGGFYGYTF. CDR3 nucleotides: TGTGCCAGCAGCCAAGATCGGGGTGGATTTTATGGCTACACCTTC.